Listed below are T cell receptor beta chains from one sample, sequenced in a study of T cell responses to AZD1222 COVID-19 vaccine. The table came from immunoSEQ multiplex PCR; TCRdb's copy has only in-frame clones and leaves some out. Among about 130,000 clones listed, under 95% were seen once. The sample was peripheral blood, taken 28 days after the second AZD1222 dose. The source of these receptors is an adult who received the AZD1222 COVID-19 vaccine. Each CDR3 is given with its conserved first and last residue. The order of the fields is J gene, CDR3 length, clone size, D gene, V gene, CDR3 DNA, CDR3 protein. A D gene is named only where the DNA matches it firmly. Size tells how often a clone was seen (once, few, many) or the class of an expanded clone, and some rows leave it out.

J: TRBJ1-1; length: 14; size: -; D: -; V: TRBV3-1/TRBV3-2; DNA: TGTGCCAGCAGCCAAGACACCAACTACGCTGAAGCTTTCTTT; CDR3: CASSQDTNYAEAFF
J: TRBJ2-2; length: 14; size: few; D: -; V: TRBV19; DNA: TGTGCCAGTAGGTGGGAAGCGGTGCGGGGGGAGCTGTTTTTT; CDR3: CASRWEAVRGELFF
J: TRBJ1-1; length: 16; size: -; D: TRBD1; V: TRBV18; DNA: TGTGCCAGCTCAGCCCGGGGACAGTCCAGGACCACTGAAGCTTTCTTT; CDR3: CASSARGQSRTTEAFF
J: TRBJ1-2; length: 17; size: -; D: TRBD1; V: TRBV28; DNA: TGTGCCAGCAGTTTAGTTGGCAGGGGGCGGTATGGCTATGGCTACACCTTC; CDR3: CASSLVGRGRYGYGYTF
J: TRBJ2-2; length: 15; size: few; D: TRBD2; V: TRBV6-4; DNA: TGTGCCAGCAGACCAGCGGGAGGGTACACCGGGGAGCTGTTTTTT; CDR3: CASRPAGGYTGELFF
J: TRBJ2-2; length: 18; size: -; D: TRBD1; V: TRBV3-1/TRBV3-2; DNA: TGTGCCAGCAGCCAAGATATACGGGACAGGGGGATTGTGGGGGAGCTGTTTTTT; CDR3: CASSQDIRDRGIVGELFF
J: TRBJ2-7; length: 13; size: -; D: TRBD1; V: TRBV5-1; DNA: TGCGCCAGCAGCTTGCAGGGGGCGGATGAGCAGTACTTC; CDR3: CASSLQGADEQYF
J: TRBJ2-7; length: 13; size: few; D: -; V: TRBV18; DNA: TGTGCCAGCTCACCACCGAACTCCTACGAGCAGTACTTC; CDR3: CASSPPNSYEQYF
J: TRBJ2-1; length: 16; size: -; D: TRBD2; V: TRBV10-3; DNA: TGTGCCATCAGTGAGAGCGGGGTGGGACCCTACAATGAGCAGTTCTTC; CDR3: CAISESGVGPYNEQFF
J: TRBJ1-1; length: 15; size: once; D: -; V: TRBV14; DNA: TGTGCCAGCAGCCAAGTAACCAGTTTGAACACTGAAGCTTTCTTT; CDR3: CASSQVTSLNTEAFF
J: TRBJ2-6; length: 16; size: -; D: TRBD1; V: TRBV7-7; DNA: TGTGCTAGCAGCCCGGGACAGGGCTCTGGGGCCAACGTCCTGACTTTC; CDR3: CASSPGQGSGANVLTF
J: TRBJ1-2; length: 13; size: -; D: -; V: TRBV28; DNA: TGTGCCAGCAGTTTAGGGCAGATATATGGCTACACCTTC; CDR3: CASSLGQIYGYTF
J: TRBJ1-1; length: 15; size: -; D: -; V: TRBV5-1; DNA: TGCGCCAGCAGCCCATGGACGGAACCGAACACTGAAGCTTTCTTT; CDR3: CASSPWTEPNTEAFF
J: TRBJ1-2; length: 14; size: -; D: -; V: TRBV23-1; DNA: TGCGCCAGCAGTCAAGGGCAGGCGGTCTATGGCTACACCTTC; CDR3: CASSQGQAVYGYTF
J: TRBJ2-7; length: 14; size: -; D: -; V: TRBV25-1; DNA: TGTGCCAGCAGCGAAGTAAACTCCCAGGGCGAGCAGTACTTC; CDR3: CASSEVNSQGEQYF
J: TRBJ1-2; length: 13; size: once; D: TRBD1; V: TRBV7-9; DNA: TGTGCCAGCAGCTTAGGACAGGGGGCCCGGTACACCTTC; CDR3: CASSLGQGARYTF
J: TRBJ1-2; length: 15; size: -; D: -; V: TRBV28; DNA: TGTGCCAACAGTTGGGCATCGGGACGGAACTATGGCTACACCTTC; CDR3: CANSWASGRNYGYTF
J: TRBJ2-2; length: 16; size: -; D: -; V: TRBV5-1; DNA: TGCGCCAGCAGCCCGGGCGTTGGGGCGGGGAGCCAGGAGCTGTTTTTT; CDR3: CASSPGVGAGSQELFF
J: TRBJ1-2; length: 14; size: -; D: -; V: TRBV7-9; DNA: TGTGCCAGCAGCTTAGTAGGTTCGGGTAGTGGCTACACCTTC; CDR3: CASSLVGSGSGYTF
J: TRBJ2-1; length: 15; size: -; D: TRBD2; V: TRBV29-1; DNA: TGCAGCGTTGATTTACTAGCGGACTCCTACAATGAGCAGTTCTTC; CDR3: CSVDLLADSYNEQFF
J: TRBJ2-7; length: 13; size: -; D: -; V: TRBV6-5; DNA: TGTGCCAGCAGTTACTGGAGCTCCTACGAGCAGTACTTC; CDR3: CASSYWSSYEQYF
J: TRBJ2-5; length: 13; size: once; D: TRBD2; V: TRBV3-1/TRBV3-2; DNA: TGTGCCAGCAGCTCCCGGGGGGGAGAGACCCAGTACTTC; CDR3: CASSSRGGETQYF
J: TRBJ1-2; length: 11; size: -; D: -; V: TRBV20-1; DNA: TGCAGTGCTTCAGGGCCCTATGGCTACACCTTC; CDR3: CSASGPYGYTF
J: TRBJ2-3; length: 13; size: -; D: -; V: TRBV3-1/TRBV3-2; DNA: TGTGCCAGCAAGGGAGGTTGGACAGATACGCAGTATTTT; CDR3: CASKGGWTDTQYF
J: TRBJ2-2; length: 15; size: -; D: -; V: TRBV6-5; DNA: TGTGCCAGCAAATCGGCGATCTTGAACACCGGGGAGCTGTTTTTT; CDR3: CASKSAILNTGELFF
J: TRBJ2-1; length: 14; size: -; D: -; V: TRBV5-1; DNA: TGCGCCAGCGGACCGATTTGGTCCTACAATGAGCAGTTCTTC; CDR3: CASGPIWSYNEQFF
J: TRBJ2-7; length: 16; size: -; D: TRBD1; V: TRBV23-1; DNA: TGCGCCAGCCTACCAGATGATGTGACAGGGTGGTACGAGCAGTACTTC; CDR3: CASLPDDVTGWYEQYF
J: TRBJ2-7; length: 16; size: -; D: TRBD1; V: TRBV28; DNA: TGTGCCAGCAGGTCGGTGGACAGGGTCAAGTTGTACGAGCAGTACTTC; CDR3: CASRSVDRVKLYEQYF
J: TRBJ1-2; length: 15; size: -; D: TRBD1; V: TRBV6-5; DNA: TGTGCCAGCAGTTACTCGGACAGGGGGGACTATGGCTACACCTTC; CDR3: CASSYSDRGDYGYTF
J: TRBJ2-7; length: 15; size: -; D: -; V: TRBV18; DNA: TGTGCCAGCTCACCAGGAGTGGGTAGCTCCTACGAGCAGTACTTC; CDR3: CASSPGVGSSYEQYF
J: TRBJ1-4; length: 14; size: -; D: -; V: TRBV6-4; DNA: TGTGCCAGCAGTGATGGGGCGATATATGAAAAACTGTTTTTT; CDR3: CASSDGAIYEKLFF
J: TRBJ1-1; length: 14; size: few; D: -; V: TRBV25-1; DNA: TGTGCCAGCAGATCGGGAGGGCAGGGGCAACGAGCTTTCTTT; CDR3: CASRSGGQGQRAFF
J: TRBJ1-5; length: 16; size: -; D: -; V: TRBV4-1; DNA: TGCGCCAGCAGCCAAGAATTAGCAGTTTTCAATCAGCCCCAGCATTTT; CDR3: CASSQELAVFNQPQHF
J: TRBJ1-1; length: 12; size: -; D: -; V: TRBV29-1; DNA: TGCAGCGTTGGGGGTTGGGGCACTGAAGCTTTCTTT; CDR3: CSVGGWGTEAFF
J: TRBJ1-2; length: 15; size: few; D: -; V: TRBV5-6; DNA: TGTGCCAGCAGCTCCACAGGGTCCGTGGTTGGTGGCTACACCTTC; CDR3: CASSSTGSVVGGYTF
J: TRBJ2-7; length: 15; size: -; D: TRBD2; V: TRBV28; DNA: TGTGCCAGCAGTGTTCTAGCGGGAGGGCAGAACGAGCAGTACTTC; CDR3: CASSVLAGGQNEQYF
J: TRBJ2-7; length: 15; size: -; D: TRBD2; V: TRBV9; DNA: TGTGCCAGCAGCGAGGGAGCGGGACTTCGATCCGAGCAGTACTTC; CDR3: CASSEGAGLRSEQYF
J: TRBJ2-1; length: 14; size: -; D: -; V: TRBV5-1; DNA: TGCGCCAGCAGCAGTGCCAGCTCCTACAATGAGCAGTTCTTC; CDR3: CASSSASSYNEQFF
J: TRBJ1-2; length: 16; size: once; D: TRBD1; V: TRBV24-1; DNA: TGTGCCACCAGTGATTTGCCGGGACAGGGCGTTTATGGCTACACCTTC; CDR3: CATSDLPGQGVYGYTF
J: TRBJ1-5; length: 13; size: -; D: TRBD1; V: TRBV19; DNA: TGTGCCAGTCGGGACAGGAGCAATCAGCCCCAGCATTTT; CDR3: CASRDRSNQPQHF
J: TRBJ1-2; length: 14; size: -; D: -; V: TRBV14; DNA: TGTGCCAGCAGCCAAGTGGGCCGGTCAGTTGGCTACACCTTC; CDR3: CASSQVGRSVGYTF
J: TRBJ1-2; length: 14; size: -; D: TRBD1; V: TRBV4-2; DNA: TGTGCCAGCAGCCGGCCGGGACAGGGCTATGGCTACACCTTC; CDR3: CASSRPGQGYGYTF
J: TRBJ2-7; length: 16; size: -; D: TRBD2; V: TRBV2; DNA: TGTGCCAGCAGTGAGTCCGGGACTAGGCCCCTCCGCGAGCAGTACTTC; CDR3: CASSESGTRPLREQYF
J: TRBJ2-5; length: 14; size: -; D: -; V: TRBV15; DNA: TGTGCCACCAGCAGAGGGGGGGGCTGGGAGACCCAGTACTTC; CDR3: CATSRGGGWETQYF
J: TRBJ2-7; length: 16; size: -; D: TRBD2; V: TRBV27; DNA: TGTGCCAGCAGTTTATTGACTAGCGGGCCGACCTACGAGCAGTACTTC; CDR3: CASSLLTSGPTYEQYF
J: TRBJ2-7; length: 11; size: -; D: -; V: TRBV19; DNA: TGTGCCAGTAGGAGGGGGGGGGAGCAGTACTTC; CDR3: CASRRGGEQYF
J: TRBJ1-6; length: 18; size: few; D: -; V: TRBV5-1; DNA: TGCGCCAGCAGCTTGGAGGGCCTAAGGGGTTCCTATAATTCACCCCTCCACTTT; CDR3: CASSLEGLRGSYNSPLHF
J: TRBJ2-5; length: 14; size: -; D: TRBD2; V: TRBV6-5; DNA: TGTGCCAGCACTTCACCTCGGGGGGTGGAGACCCAGTACTTC; CDR3: CASTSPRGVETQYF
J: TRBJ2-2; length: 14; size: -; D: -; V: TRBV4-1; DNA: TGCGCCAGCAGCCAAGAAGGGGCGCTGGGGGAGCTGTTTTTT; CDR3: CASSQEGALGELFF
J: TRBJ2-1; length: 11; size: -; D: -; V: TRBV24-1; DNA: TGTGCCACCAGTGATTGGGGTGAGCAGTTCTTC; CDR3: CATSDWGEQFF
J: TRBJ1-1; length: 12; size: -; D: -; V: TRBV20-1; DNA: TGCAGTGCTAGTCGGCAGGGTAATGAAGCTTTCTTT; CDR3: CSASRQGNEAFF
J: TRBJ2-7; length: 15; size: once; D: -; V: TRBV3-1/TRBV3-2; DNA: TGTGCCAGCAGCCAAGATTTAGGGGAGGACTACGAGCAGTACTTC; CDR3: CASSQDLGEDYEQYF
J: TRBJ2-3; length: 16; size: -; D: -; V: TRBV5-5; DNA: TGTGCCAGCAGCTTGGGGAATGTGGGCAACACAGATACGCAGTATTTT; CDR3: CASSLGNVGNTDTQYF
J: TRBJ2-5; length: 16; size: -; D: -; V: TRBV5-5; DNA: TGTGCCAGCAGCTTGGCCGAGGGGTCAGCTCAAGAGACCCAGTACTTC; CDR3: CASSLAEGSAQETQYF
J: TRBJ2-5; length: 16; size: -; D: TRBD2; V: TRBV18; DNA: TGTGCCAGCTCACCACGTCCGGGAGGGGTCCAAGAGACCCAGTACTTC; CDR3: CASSPRPGGVQETQYF
J: TRBJ2-6; length: 17; size: -; D: -; V: TRBV18; DNA: TGTGCCAGCTCACCCCCACAGGGTAGAAGTGGGGCCAACGTCCTGACTTTC; CDR3: CASSPPQGRSGANVLTF
J: TRBJ2-5; length: 13; size: -; D: -; V: TRBV18; DNA: TGTGCCAGCTCTGGACGGAATCAAGAGACCCAGTACTTC; CDR3: CASSGRNQETQYF